Included here is one TCR beta chain sequence, with context. In the authors' methods: Estimation of nucleated cell counts was performed using reference gene primer amplification. Clones were read by immunoSEQ multiplex PCR, and TCRdb kept only the in-frame ones, dropping some. V and J calls plus clone size are reproduced from that table; the DNA served to infer D and trimming. The sample has 250,000 to 300,000 clones; 80% to 90% are singletons. The CDR3 covers 14 residues. Germline CDR1 is SGDLS and CDR2 is YYNGEE. V dropped 0 bases and J dropped 3 bases, with 10 bases sitting between them. These data are taken from a study of blood T cell repertoires in COVID-19. Turning to the study itself: Some COVID-19 samples were acute and others convalescent; all came from the United States, Italy and Spain. In each case, the material was cDNA or gDNA derived from T cells, B-cell-depleted T cells, or PBMCs.

Enrolled during active infection, Seattle patients were then followed longitudinally. This clonotype originated in a woman in her 30s with COVID-19, enrolled during active disease. This sequence joins TRBV9 and TRBJ2-7; tentative D call: TRBD2 (6 bases). Sample: peripheral blood. The CDR3 nucleotides are TGTGCCAGCAGCGTAGATGGAGGGTACTACGAGCAGTACTTC. Translation gives CASSVDGGYYEQYF. Filled out from reference TRBV9 and TRBJ2-7, the complete variable domain reads DSGVTQTPKHLITATGQRVTLRCSPRSGDLSVYWYQQSLDQGLQFLIQYYNGEERAKGNILERFSAQQFPDLHSELNLSSLELGDSALYFCASSVDGGYYEQYFGPGTRLTVT.